A selection of T cell receptor beta chains follows, all from one sample in a study of blood T cell repertoires in COVID-19. Assay: immunoSEQ multiplex PCR; the TCRdb copy retains only in-frame clones and omits some. The data hold around 300,000 clones, with approximately 85% observed a single time. The sample taken for sequencing was peripheral blood. The receptors come from a woman between 70 and 85 years old with acute or convalescent COVID-19. Both conserved end residues are part of each CDR3. A D gene is named only where the DNA matches it firmly. Clone size, where shown, is once, few, many, or a class for clones that have expanded.

J: TRBJ1-2
size: few
D: .
V: TRBV6-5
CDR3: CASSYSIGGSYGYTF
DNA: TGTGCCAGCAGTTACTCGATCGGAGGTAGCTATGGCTACACCTTC

J: TRBJ2-2
size: few
D: TRBD2
V: TRBV6-2/TRBV6-3
CDR3: CASSHLGLVNTGELFF
DNA: TGTGCCAGCAGTCACCTAGGACTAGTTAACACCGGGGAGCTGTTTTTT

J: TRBJ2-7
size: few
D: TRBD2
V: TRBV5-1
CDR3: CASSFSGGRTYEQYF
DNA: TGCGCCAGCAGCTTTAGCGGGGGGCGTACCTACGAGCAGTACTTC

J: TRBJ1-3
size: .
D: .
V: TRBV5-5
CDR3: CASSLARSYTIYF
DNA: TGTGCCAGCAGCTTGGCCCGGTCATACACCATATATTTT

J: TRBJ2-7
size: .
D: TRBD1
V: TRBV11-1
CDR3: CASSSDRVYEQYF
DNA: TGTGCCAGCAGCTCCGACAGGGTCTACGAGCAGTACTTC

J: TRBJ1-2
size: .
D: .
V: TRBV3-1/TRBV3-2
CDR3: CASSQDRVGGYTF
DNA: TGTGCCAGCAGCCAAGACAGGGTGGGCGGCTACACCTTC

J: TRBJ1-1
size: .
D: TRBD1
V: TRBV11-1
CDR3: CASSLPGTGPEAFF
DNA: TGTGCCAGCAGCTTACCCGGGACAGGCCCTGAAGCTTTCTTT

J: TRBJ2-1
size: .
D: .
V: TRBV10-1
CDR3: CASSSGPRDLGNEQFF
DNA: TGCGCCAGCAGTTCCGGGCCCCGGGATCTAGGCAATGAGCAGTTCTTC

J: TRBJ1-6
size: .
D: .
V: TRBV3-1/TRBV3-2
CDR3: CASSLGGSYNSPLHF
DNA: TGTGCCAGCAGCTTGGGGGGCTCCTATAATTCACCCCTCCACTTT

J: TRBJ2-7
size: .
D: TRBD2
V: TRBV7-2
CDR3: CASTIAGGAYEQYF
DNA: TGTGCCAGCACGATAGCGGGGGGTGCCTACGAGCAGTACTTC

J: TRBJ1-1
size: .
D: .
V: TRBV12-5
CDR3: CASGLAGNTEAFF
DNA: TGTGCTAGTGGTTTAGCGGGGAACACTGAAGCTTTCTTT

J: TRBJ2-1
size: many
D: TRBD1
V: TRBV4-1
CDR3: CASSLGQGARDKQFF
DNA: TGCGCCAGCAGCCTGGGACAGGGGGCGCGTGATAAGCAGTTCTTC

J: TRBJ2-5
size: .
D: .
V: TRBV9
CDR3: CASSPIGSAPWETQYF
DNA: TGTGCCAGCAGCCCTATCGGGTCGGCGCCGTGGGAGACCCAGTACTTC

J: TRBJ2-3
size: .
D: .
V: TRBV5-1
CDR3: CASRFGLPVTDTQYF
DNA: TGCGCCAGCAGATTTGGACTACCTGTCACGGATACGCAGTATTTT

J: TRBJ1-6
size: once
D: .
V: TRBV27
CDR3: CASIWSANSYNSPLHF
DNA: TGTGCCAGCATATGGAGTGCGAACTCCTATAATTCACCCCTCCACTTT

J: TRBJ2-3
size: .
D: .
V: TRBV10-3
CDR3: CAISEGLITDTQYF
DNA: TGTGCCATCAGTGAAGGACTTATCACAGATACGCAGTATTTT

J: TRBJ2-7
size: .
D: TRBD2
V: TRBV2
CDR3: CASSYSGGAGEQYF
DNA: TGTGCCAGCAGTTATAGCGGGGGGGCCGGCGAGCAGTACTTC

J: TRBJ2-2
size: .
D: .
V: TRBV10-1
CDR3: CASSENFGGLNTGELFF
DNA: TGCGCCAGCAGTGAGAATTTCGGAGGGCTAAACACCGGGGAGCTGTTTTTT

J: TRBJ1-4
size: .
D: .
V: TRBV4-2
CDR3: CASSQDPAAGGKLFF
DNA: TGTGCCAGCAGCCAAGATCCGGCCGCTGGCGGAAAACTGTTTTTT

J: TRBJ2-7
size: .
D: .
V: TRBV18
CDR3: CASSNRYEQYF
DNA: TGTGCCAGCTCAAACAGGTACGAGCAGTACTTC

J: TRBJ1-5
size: few
D: TRBD1
V: TRBV15
CDR3: CATSRGGQAVQPQHF
DNA: TGTGCCACCAGCAGAGGGGGACAGGCGGTTCAGCCCCAGCATTTT

J: TRBJ1-1
size: .
D: .
V: TRBV6-6
CDR3: CASSKSGTTEAFF
DNA: TGTGCCAGCAGTAAGTCCGGGACAACCGAAGCTTTCTTT

J: TRBJ2-2
size: .
D: .
V: TRBV15
CDR3: CATPAPGLVTGELFF
DNA: TGTGCCACGCCCGCGCCCGGACTTGTCACCGGGGAGCTGTTTTTT

J: TRBJ1-2
size: .
D: .
V: TRBV7-9
CDR3: CAISAEVSNYGYTF
DNA: TGTGCCATCTCTGCGGAGGTTTCTAACTATGGCTACACCTTC

J: TRBJ2-3
size: .
D: TRBD2
V: TRBV18
CDR3: CASSPFASGAGDTQYF
DNA: TGTGCCAGCTCACCTTTCGCTAGCGGGGCGGGAGATACGCAGTATTTT

J: TRBJ1-2
size: once
D: .
V: TRBV3-1/TRBV3-2
CDR3: CASSQGGAIAGYTF
DNA: TGTGCCAGCAGCCAAGGCGGTGCCATAGCTGGCTACACCTTC

J: TRBJ2-7
size: .
D: TRBD1
V: TRBV7-9
CDR3: CASTLRTGLEQYF
DNA: TGTGCCAGCACATTAAGGACAGGGCTCGAGCAGTACTTC

J: TRBJ1-2
size: once
D: .
V: TRBV29-1
CDR3: CSAIFNYGYTF
DNA: TGCAGCGCGATCTTTAACTATGGCTACACCTTC

J: TRBJ1-5
size: .
D: TRBD1
V: TRBV3-1/TRBV3-2
CDR3: CASSSSHNIQGHNQPQHF
DNA: TGTGCCAGCAGCTCCAGCCACAATATACAGGGGCACAATCAGCCCCAGCATTTT

J: TRBJ1-1
size: .
D: TRBD1
V: TRBV3-1/TRBV3-2
CDR3: CASSHLGQSGTEAFF
DNA: TGTGCCAGCAGCCACCTGGGACAGTCAGGCACTGAAGCTTTCTTT

J: TRBJ1-4
size: .
D: .
V: TRBV5-4
CDR3: CASSPDMRSEKLFF
DNA: TGTGCCAGCAGCCCAGACATGAGAAGTGAAAAACTGTTTTTT

J: TRBJ1-2
size: .
D: .
V: TRBV4-1
CDR3: CASSQGLETVGSGYTF
DNA: TGCGCCAGCAGCCAAGGGTTGGAGACAGTTGGTAGTGGCTACACCTTC